The T cell receptor beta chain described here comes from a study of memory CD4+ T cells and cytomegalovirus serostatus. Study at large: Of the healthy Belgian adults, 9 or 10 were CMV seropositive and 20 to 30 seronegative.

Study-level findings and limits: CD4+ memory repertoires contained about 40% of the 164 reported CMV TCRbeta sequences.

The CDR3 has 12 amino acids. Trimming took off 3 bases at V and 5 bases at J, with 7 bases between the two ends. Germline CDR1 reads LNHNV; CDR2 reads YYDKDF (reference sequence). In the case of this clone: What it recognizes is unknown.

Single viable CD3+CD4+CD8-CD45RO+ cells were sorted as the memory CD4+ T cells. Serum IgG to CMV pp150, pp28, p38 and p52 defined serostatus. Using immunoSEQ multiplex PCR, the repertoire was profiled, and TCRdb retains in-frame clones only, with some absent. The sample contains around 63,000 clones, around 81% of which appear only once. This TCR was sampled from an adult in good health and CMV-seronegative. Some clones in this sample may be carry-over from other donors' samples. The specimen sequenced was memory CD4+ T cells from blood. This chain connects TRBV15 to TRBJ2-5; D call uncertain. The CDR3 spells CATSSDGETQYF. The CDR3, as DNA: TGTGCCACCAGCAGTGACGGGGAGACCCAGTACTTC. The full variable domain, its missing parts supplied by reference TRBV15 and TRBJ2-5, is DAMVIQNPRYQVTQFGKPVTLSCSQTLNHNVMYWYQQKSSQAPKLLFHYYDKDFNNEADTPDNFQSRRPNTSFCFLDIRSPGLGDTAMYLCATSSDGETQYFGPGTRLLVL.